This entry is about one T cell receptor beta chain. The CDR3 extends over 16 amino acids. Looked up from germline, CDR1 is SGHKS and CDR2 is YYEKEE (reference sequence). With 0 bases removed from V and 2 bases from J, the gap between germline ends came to 13 bases. This sample was taken from a study of control samples from healthy donors and cancer patients. Clones were sequenced by immunoSEQ multiplex PCR, and TCRdb holds only the in-frame ones, with some missing. The table lists 100,000 or so clones, about 91% of them singletons. The clonotype was recovered from a young woman in good health. Sequencing was done on a sample of blood. This chain uses TRBV5-5 with TRBJ2-3; D is unresolved. The CDR3 is CASSLGVGHITDTQYF. DNA of the CDR3: TGTGCCAGCAGCTTGGGGGTCGGTCATATCACAGATACGCAGTATTTT.